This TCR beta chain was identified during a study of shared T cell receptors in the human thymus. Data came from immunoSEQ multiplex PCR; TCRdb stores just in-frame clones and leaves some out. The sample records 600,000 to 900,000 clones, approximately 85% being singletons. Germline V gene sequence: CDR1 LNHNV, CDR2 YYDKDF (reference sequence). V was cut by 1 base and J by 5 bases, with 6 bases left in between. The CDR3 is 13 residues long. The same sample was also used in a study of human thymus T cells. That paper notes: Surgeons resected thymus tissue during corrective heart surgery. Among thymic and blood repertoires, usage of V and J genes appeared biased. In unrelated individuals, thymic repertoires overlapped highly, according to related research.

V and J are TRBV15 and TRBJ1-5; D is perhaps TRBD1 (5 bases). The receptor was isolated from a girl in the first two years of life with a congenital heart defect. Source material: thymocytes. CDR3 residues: CATSRGGDQPQHF. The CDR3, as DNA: TGTGCCACCAGCAGAGGGGGGGATCAGCCCCAGCATTTT.